This passage covers 13 T cell receptor beta chains from one sample sequenced in a study of OX40 agonist ivuxolimab in advanced cancers. The assay was immunoSEQ multiplex PCR, and TCRdb's table has in-frame clones only and misses some. Of approximately 33,000 clones in the sample, roughly 90% were seen once. This specimen consisted of CD4+ or CD8+ T cells sorted from blood, obtained in a trial of the OX40 agonist ivuxolimab. These receptors came from an adult with an advanced solid tumor such as melanoma, head and neck, liver or kidney cancer.

The chain has TRBV5-4 and TRBJ2-1, with TRBD1 identical over 11 bases. The length of the CDR3 is 15 residues. Per germline, CDR1 SGHNT and CDR2 YYREEE (reference sequence). The trim removed 5 bases at V and 5 bases at J, leaving 6 bases unmatched. CDR3 loop: CASRRGQGENNEQFF. CDR3 nucleotides: TGTGCCAGCAGGAGGGGACAGGGGGAAAACAATGAGCAGTTCTTC.

This clone was observed a single time. The genes are TRBV11-2 and TRBJ2-7; TRBD1 might be the D (5 bases). This CDR3 spans 12 amino acids. Germline assignment: CDR1 SGHAT and CDR2 FQNNGV. Trimming took 5 bases from V and 3 from J, leaving 8 bases between them. CDR3 amino acids: CASSHDSYEQYF. The CDR3 nucleotides read TGTGCCAGCAGCCATGACAGCTACGAGCAGTACTTC. Drawing the rest from reference TRBV11-2 and TRBJ2-7, the complete variable domain is EAGVAQSPRYKIIEKRQSVAFWCNPISGHATLYWYQQILGQGPKLLIQFQNNGVVDDSQLPKDRFSAERLKGVDSTLKIQPAKLEDSAVYLCASSHDSYEQYFGPGTRLTVT.

V gene TRBV29-1 combines with J gene TRBJ1-6, with a weak D call TRBD1 (6 bases). Germline lookup yields CDR1 SQVTM and CDR2 ANQGSEA. The CDR3 has 13 amino acids. The V end lost 7 bases, the J end lost 9 bases, and 16 bases lay between the germline ends. The CDR3 is CSALPDSSSPLHF. For the CDR3, the DNA is TGCAGCGCCCTTCCGGACAGCTCTTCACCCCTCCACTTT.

This clone was seen a single time. The gene calls are TRBV29-1 and TRBJ2-1; TRBD2 matches 7 bases. The V and J ends lost 3 bases and 5 bases, in that order; junction bases with no gene match: 10. Germline lookup yields CDR1 SQVTM and CDR2 ANQGSEA. The CDR3 has 15 amino acids. As DNA, the CDR3 is TGCAGCGTTGACAGTGGGCTAGCGGTAAACAATGAGCAGTTCTTC. The encoded protein is CSVDSGLAVNNEQFF.

The V and J genes are TRBV7-9 and TRBJ2-7; D may correspond to TRBD1 or TRBD2 (5 bases each). This CDR3 is 13 amino acids long. CDR1 is SEHNR and CDR2 is FQNEAQ in the germline V gene (reference sequence). V shed 3 bases and J shed 6 bases, with 12 bases lying between them. CDR3 sequence (DNA): TGTGCCAGCAGCTTCCCAGTCGGGGCCGAGCAGTACTTC. Translating it yields CASSFPVGAEQYF.

This sequence joins TRBV6-4 and TRBJ1-4; D not resolved. From germline, CDR1 is MRHNA and CDR2 SNTAGT. The CDR3 runs 16 residues. The V end lost 11 bases, the J end lost 0 bases, and 19 bases lay between the germline ends. DNA of the CDR3: TGTGCCCTAGGCGGTAACGGGAGAACAACTAATGAAAAACTGTTTTTT. This encodes CALGGNGRTTNEKLFF.

V is TRBV6-5 and J is TRBJ2-7, with TRBD2 matching over 8 bases. V trimming: 10 bases; J trimming: 3 bases; junction bases outside the gene matches: 5. The CDR3 extends over 12 amino acids. Germline-derived CDR1 and CDR2 are MNHEY and SVGAGI. The CDR3: CATWLAGYEQYF. The CDR3 DNA is TGTGCCACCTGGCTAGCGGGCTACGAGCAGTACTTC.

The chain combines TRBV27 with TRBJ2-1; D ambiguous. The CDR3 is made up of 13 amino acids. Germline lookup yields CDR1 MNHEY and CDR2 SMNVEV (reference sequence). With 2 bases removed from V and 0 bases from J, the gap between germline ends came to 2 bases. In nucleotides, the CDR3 is TGTGCCAGCAGTTTAAGCTCCTACAATGAGCAGTTCTTC. This codes for CASSLSSYNEQFF.

V is TRBV9 and J is TRBJ2-3; D might be TRBD2 (6 bases). Germline loops: CDR1 SGDLS, CDR2 YYNGEE. V shed 5 bases and J shed 0 bases, with 13 bases lying between them. The CDR3 length is 15 residues. The CDR3: CASSLEGVSTDTQYF. The CDR3 DNA reads as TGTGCCAGCAGTTTGGAGGGAGTTAGCACAGATACGCAGTATTTT.

The rearrangement uses TRBV28 and TRBJ1-1; no definite D call. The CDR3 has 15 residues. The germline V gene encodes CDR1 MDHEN and CDR2 SYDVKM. V gave up 5 bases and J gave up 1 base, with 14 bases separating them. DNA of the CDR3: TGTGCCAGCAGTCCCTTCAAAAGTTGGAACACTGAAGCTTTCTTT. Protein sequence: CASSPFKSWNTEAFF.

This clone was counted once. This chain links TRBV4-3 with TRBJ2-3; D not resolved. V dropped 0 bases and J dropped 7 bases, with 5 bases sitting between them. CDR3 length: 12 residues. CDR1 and CDR2 from the germline V gene are LGHNA and YSLEER. The CDR3 region is CASSQDMNTQYF. CDR3 DNA: TGCGCCAGCAGCCAAGATATGAATACGCAGTATTTT.

There are a few counts of this clone. The rearrangement links TRBV19 to TRBJ2-5; 7 nucleotides match TRBD2. With 3 bases clipped from V and 5 bases from J, the junction kept 3 bases outside the gene matches. The CDR3 contains 13 residues. Germline V gene data show CDR1 as LNHDA and CDR2 as SQIVND (reference sequence). The CDR3 loop is CASSIWGGETQYF. In nucleotides, the CDR3 is TGTGCCAGTAGTATTTGGGGGGGGGAGACCCAGTACTTC. The entire variable domain, with the rest obtained from reference TRBV19 and TRBJ2-5, is as follows: DGGITQSPKYLFRKEGQNVTLSCEQNLNHDAMYWYRQDPGQGLRLIYYSQIVNDFQKGDIAEGYSVSREKKESFPLTVTSAQKNPTAFYLCASSIWGGETQYFGPGTRLLVL.

This chain uses TRBV15 with TRBJ2-5; TRBD2 aligns across 9 bases. From germline, CDR1 is LNHNV and CDR2 YYDKDF (reference sequence). This CDR3 comprises 15 residues. The V segment lost 3 bases and the J segment 5 bases; nucleotides outside the gene matches: 7. CDR3: CATSSRREGRETQYF. CDR3 DNA: TGTGCCACCAGCAGTCGGCGGGAGGGCCGGGAGACCCAGTACTTC.